The 17 T cell receptor beta chains in this list originate from one sample, sequenced in a study of graft-versus-host responses after intestinal transplantation listed by TCRdb under 2021. Library preparation employed the immunoSEQ multiplex PCR assay. TCRdb's version of the immuneACCESS table is confined to in-frame rearrangements and falls short of the full clone set. An unresolved V gene accounts for under half of the shortfall where checked; the remainder is of unknown origin. The sample has over 40,000 clones on record, 95% of them singletons. 0.5% to 0.55% of the sample belongs to the ten largest clones. These receptors lack a known antigen. The time point label on this specimen signifies: cells obtained before transplantation from donor or recipient. This specimen was unstimulated CD8+ T cells sorted from spleen or lymph node cells, taken before transplant. These receptors all stem from a human donor who was the organ donor for an intestinal transplant.

The chain combines TRBV5-4 with TRBJ2-5; 9 bases line up with TRBD1. Germline CDR1 and CDR2: SGHNT and YYREEE (reference sequence). The CDR3 length is 16 residues. V shed 1 base and J 1 base; nucleotides not matched to a gene: 5. CDR3: CASSLLGTGPQETQYF. CDR3 bases: TGTGCCAGCAGCTTGCTCGGGACAGGGCCCCAAGAGACCCAGTACTTC.

This sequence joins TRBV6-6 and TRBJ2-7; 11 bases align to TRBD2. CDR1 is MNHNY and CDR2 is SVGAGI in the germline V gene (reference sequence). The CDR3 consists of 16 residues. Trimming cost V 4 bases and J 2 bases; bases outside gene matches: 7. In DNA, the CDR3 is TGTGCCAGCAGTTTTAGCGGGGGGGGAGTCCCCTACGAGCAGTACTTC. This translates into CASSFSGGGVPYEQYF.

The chain is built from TRBV7-2 and TRBJ2-1; TRBD1 agrees at 10 bases. The CDR3 has 16 amino acids. From germline, CDR1 is SGHTA and CDR2 FQGNSA. Trimming cost V 4 bases and J 1 base; bases outside gene matches: 4. The DNA of the CDR3 is TGTGCCAGCAGCTCTCCGGGACAGGGGTCCTACAATGAGCAGTTCTTC. Protein product: CASSSPGQGSYNEQFF.

The V gene is TRBV27, the J gene TRBJ1-6; no definite D call. The V end was cut by 5 bases, the J end by 9 bases, with 17 bases between. Germline V gives CDR1 MNHEY, CDR2 SMNVEV (reference sequence). CDR3 size: 15 residues. The CDR3 protein is CASSAPLMVGSPLHF. For the CDR3, the DNA is TGTGCCAGCAGTGCTCCCCTAATGGTGGGTTCACCCCTCCACTTT.

V gene TRBV5-6 combines with J gene TRBJ1-2; no reliable D call. With 0 bases removed from V and 7 bases from J, the gap between germline ends came to 22 bases. This CDR3 has 17 amino acids. The germline V gene encodes CDR1 SGHDT and CDR2 YYEEEE. The CDR3 nucleotides are TGTGCCAGCAGCTTGGAAAAGACGGTGTTGGGCTTCACTGGCTACACCTTC. Its protein is CASSLEKTVLGFTGYTF.

The genes are TRBV5-1 and TRBJ2-7; 7 bases map to TRBD2. V shed 3 bases and J 7 bases; nucleotides not matched to a gene: 10. CDR1 and CDR2 from the germline V gene are SGHRS and YFSETQ. This CDR3 contains 14 residues. CDR3 loop: CASSSHGGKGEQYF. The CDR3 DNA reads as TGCGCCAGCAGCTCCCACGGGGGGAAGGGGGAGCAGTACTTC.

About this clone: Other DNA sequences in this specimen translate into the identical CDR3. The chain is built from TRBV5-8 and TRBJ2-2; 13 bases are shared with TRBD2. V shed 4 bases and J 6 bases; nucleotides not matched to a gene: 9. In germline, CDR1 is SGHTS, CDR2 YDEGEE. The CDR3 loop spans 17 amino acids. CDR3 amino acids: CASSETSGGRFAGELFF. The CDR3 DNA follows: TGTGCCAGCAGCGAGACTAGCGGGGGGCGATTTGCCGGGGAGCTGTTTTTT. The variable domain in full, with the rest retrieved from reference TRBV5-8 and TRBJ2-2, is EAGVTQSPTHLIKTRGQQATLRCSPISGHTSVYWYQQALGLGLQFLLWYDEGEERNRGNFPPRFSGRQFPNYSSELNVNALELEDSALYLCASSETSGGRFAGELFFGEGSRLTVL.

This clone was counted only a few times. The chain couples TRBV13 to TRBJ2-2; D remains ambiguous. Germline V CDR1 and CDR2: PRHDT, FYEKMQ (reference sequence). CDR3 size: 14 residues. V was shortened by 0 bases and J by 6 bases, with 8 bases between the two germline ends. CDR3 nucleotides: TGTGCCAGCAGCTTAGGGATAGAGGCCGGGGAGCTGTTTTTT. This translates into CASSLGIEAGELFF. Combining the CDR3 with reference TRBV13 and TRBJ2-2 gives the whole variable domain AAGVIQSPRHLIKEKRETATLKCYPIPRHDTVYWYQQGPGQDPQFLISFYEKMQSDKGSIPDRFSAQQFSDYHSELNMSSLELGDSALYFCASSLGIEAGELFFGEGSRLTVL.

The J gene is TRBJ2-7, the V gene TRBV7-8; unclear D gene. This CDR3 has 15 residues. Trimming shortened V by 5 bases and J by 1 base, and 15 bases separated the two germline ends. Germline values: CDR1 SGHVS, CDR2 FQNEAQ. Written as DNA, the CDR3 is TGTGCCAGCAGCCGCTTTTTACTTCATTCCTACGAGCAGTACTTC. It codes for CASSRFLLHSYEQYF.

The chain has TRBV4-3 and TRBJ2-7; TRBD1 aligns across 8 bases. The germline CDR1 and CDR2 sequences are LGHNA and YSLEER. This CDR3 has 15 amino acids. V lost 4 bases to trimming and J lost 3 bases; unmatched junction nucleotides: 8. CDR3: CASSPAPGTGYEQYF. CDR3 nucleotide sequence: TGCGCCAGCAGCCCTGCCCCCGGGACAGGCTACGAGCAGTACTTC.

As regards this clone: The same CDR3 is also encoded by other DNA sequences in this sample. The chain joins TRBV13 to TRBJ2-1; TRBD2 aligns across 10 bases. The J segment lost 4 bases and the V segment lost 0 bases, leaving 9 bases of the junction unmatched. The germline V gene encodes CDR1 PRHDT and CDR2 FYEKMQ (reference sequence). The CDR3 sequence is 18 residues long. The CDR3 DNA is TGTGCCAGCAGCTTAGGTCTAGCGGGGGCCTCCTATTACAATGAGCAGTTCTTC. Protein sequence: CASSLGLAGASYYNEQFF.

The chain is built from TRBV6-5 and TRBJ2-7; D ambiguous. The CDR3 contains 14 residues. Germline CDR1 and CDR2: MNHEY and SVGAGI. V was clipped by 2 bases and J by 11 bases, with 19 bases between them. The CDR3 here is CASSYRETDTPEYF. The CDR3 coding sequence is TGTGCCAGCAGTTACCGCGAGACCGATACTCCTGAGTACTTC.

The chain employs TRBV7-2 and TRBJ2-3, with D hard to call. The CDR3 covers 13 residues. CDR1 is SGHTA and CDR2 is FQGNSA in the germline V gene. The V gene lost 2 bases and the J gene lost 6 bases, with 9 bases spanning the gap. This CDR3 is CASSLRTRDTQYF. For the CDR3, the DNA is TGTGCCAGCAGCTTACGAACACGGGATACGCAGTATTTT. The full variable domain, with the rest looked up from reference TRBV7-2 and TRBJ2-3, is GAGVSQSPSNKVTEKGKDVELRCDPISGHTALYWYRQSLGQGLEFLIYFQGNSAPDKSGLPSDRFSAERTGGSVSTLTIQRTQQEDSAVYLCASSLRTRDTQYFGPGTRLTVL.

This chain links TRBV6-5 with TRBJ2-7; D gene unclear. CDR1 MNHEY and CDR2 SVGAGI come from the germline V gene. Trimming took off 2 bases at V and 3 bases at J, with 5 bases between the two ends. The CDR3 is 12 residues long. The CDR3, as DNA: TGTGCCAGCAGTTACGGGAACTACGAGCAGTACTTC. Amino acid sequence: CASSYGNYEQYF.

This chain links TRBV11-2 with TRBJ2-2; the D is unclear. The CDR3 contains 12 residues. V was shortened by 10 bases and J by 1 base, with 7 bases between the two germline ends. The germline V gene encodes CDR1 SGHAT and CDR2 FQNNGV. CDR3 sequence (DNA): TGTGCCACAAACGAGAACACCGGGGAGCTGTTTTTT. It is translated as CATNENTGELFF.

A single count supports this clone. The J gene is TRBJ1-2, the V gene TRBV7-4; possibly TRBD1 for D (5 bases). The CDR3 spans 14 residues. Trimming took 3 bases from V and 8 from J, leaving 16 bases between them. From germline, CDR1 is SGHVT and CDR2 SQSDAQ. The CDR3 here is CASSFLVRGWGYTF. CDR3 DNA sequence: TGTGCCAGCAGCTTTTTGGTTAGGGGATGGGGCTACACCTTC.

There are a few counts of this clone. The chain joins TRBV5-8 to TRBJ1-3, with D uncertain. Looked up from germline, CDR1 is SGHTS and CDR2 is YDEGEE. CDR3 length: 14 amino acids. Trimming left V 1 base short and J 2 bases short, with 7 bases between. CDR3 DNA sequence: TGTGCCAGCAGCTTGCTTCCCGCTGGAAACACCATATATTTT. This sequence encodes CASSLLPAGNTIYF.